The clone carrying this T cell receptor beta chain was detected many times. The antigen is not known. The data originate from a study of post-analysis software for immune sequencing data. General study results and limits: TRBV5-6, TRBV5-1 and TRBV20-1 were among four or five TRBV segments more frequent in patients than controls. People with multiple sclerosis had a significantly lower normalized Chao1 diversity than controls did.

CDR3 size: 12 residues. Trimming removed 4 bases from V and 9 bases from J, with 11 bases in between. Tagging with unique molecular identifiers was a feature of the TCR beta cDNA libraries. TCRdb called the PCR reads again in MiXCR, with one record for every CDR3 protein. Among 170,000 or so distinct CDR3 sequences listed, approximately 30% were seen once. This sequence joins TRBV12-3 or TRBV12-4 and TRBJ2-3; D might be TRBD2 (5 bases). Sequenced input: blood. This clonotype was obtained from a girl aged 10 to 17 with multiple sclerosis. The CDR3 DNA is TGTGCCAGCAGTTCGAGGGTAGAGACGCAGTATTTT. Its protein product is CASSSRVETQYF.